Below are 2 T cell receptor beta chains sequenced from a single sample in a study of control samples from healthy donors and cancer patients (dated by TCRdb to 2019 to 2021). Libraries came from the immunoSEQ multiplex PCR assay. Held by TCRdb, this immuneACCESS table contains in-frame sequences only and omits some clones. Under half of the omission traces to an unresolved V gene where checked; the cause of the rest is unknown. The sample table records 140,000 or so clones; roughly 94% of these occur just once. The top ten constitute 11% to 15% of the sample. Sequenced: PBMCs. All receptors derive from a man between 60 and 70 years old with colorectal cancer.

The CDR3: CSVAKQGANTEAFF. The CDR3 nucleotides read TGCAGCGTTGCAAAACAGGGGGCGAACACTGAAGCTTTCTTT. This sequence joins TRBV29-1 and TRBJ1-1, with 9 positions matching TRBD1. J lost 1 base, V lost 4 bases, and 4 bases had no gene match. The germline CDR1 and CDR2 sequences are SQVTM and ANQGSEA. CDR3 size: 14 residues.

This clone has a single count. The genes are TRBV7-9 and TRBJ1-1, with D tentatively TRBD1 (6 bases). The V end was cut by 2 bases, the J end by 7 bases, with 8 bases between. CDR1 is SEHNR, CDR2 FQNEAQ, per germline (reference sequence). The CDR3 is made up of 12 amino acids. The CDR3 here is CASSLTGNEAFF. The CDR3 bases are TGTGCCAGCAGCTTAACAGGGAATGAAGCTTTCTTT.